One and the same sample provided the 22 T cell receptor beta chains below, sequenced in a study of regulatory T cells in long-lasting Graves disease. Arm-PCR with iRepertoire HTBI primers amplified the CDR3 regions for these TCR beta libraries. TCRdb reprocessed the multiplex PCR reads with MiXCR, giving one entry per CDR3 protein. Among hundreds of thousands of distinct CDR3 sequences listed, 15% to 20% were seen once. Regarding time point: newly diagnosed GD, antithyroid drugs for less than 3 months. PBMC-extracted RNA yielded the TCR library. Another study also made use of these data, one on T cells in Graves' hyperthyroidism and ophthalmopathy.

The specimen was peripheral blood mononuclear cells (PBMCs), collected at new diagnosis, from a patient treated with antithyroid drugs. The receptors were sampled from a woman between 25 and 40 years old with Graves disease.

This clonotype was seen only a few times. This chain connects TRBV14 to TRBJ1-1; tentatively, D is TRBD1 (5 bases). The tail of the sequence fits TRBJ1-6 better, so the J call may be wrong. The CDR3 has 14 amino acids. Germline values: CDR1 SGHDN, CDR2 FVKESK. The CDR3 region has the DNA TGTGCCAGCAGCCAAGATCTACCGGCAGGGTCCCTCCACTTT. This translates into CASSQDLPAGSLHF.

This clonotype has a handful of counts. The rearrangement uses TRBV19 and TRBJ1-1; D gene uncertain. The V end lost 3 bases, the J end lost 0 bases, and 8 bases lay between the germline ends. CDR3 length equals 14 residues. Germline V gene lookup returns CDR1 LNHDA and CDR2 SQIVND (reference sequence). Here the CDR3 DNA reads TGTGCCAGTAGTATGGGTGGGTTGAACACTGAAGCTTTCTTT. This sequence encodes CASSMGGLNTEAFF.

This clonotype was seen many times. The chain joins TRBV3-1 to TRBJ1-1; D gene ambiguous. Germline V gene sequence: CDR1 LGHDT, CDR2 YNNKEL (reference sequence). The CDR3 has 11 amino acids. V was pared by 1 base and J by 11 bases, with 8 bases between. The CDR3 sequence: CASSQGVRAFF. CDR3 in DNA: TGTGCCAGCAGCCAAGGTGTACGCGCTTTCTTT.

This clonotype appeared a few times. The J gene is TRBJ2-1, the V gene TRBV6-2 or TRBV6-3, with unresolved D. Germline V lookup: CDR1 MNHEY, CDR2 SVGEGT. The CDR3 runs 15 residues. The V and J ends lost 6 bases and 1 base respectively, with 13 bases between them. CDR3 residues: CASRGNVGSYNEQFF. The CDR3 nucleotides are TGTGCCAGCAGAGGAAACGTAGGTTCCTACAATGAGCAGTTCTTC.

This clonotype was found many times. The chain joins TRBV14 to TRBJ2-3, with D tentatively TRBD2 (6 bases). CDR3 size: 14 residues. Germline CDR1 and CDR2: SGHDN and FVKESK. V was shortened by 5 bases and J by 2 bases, with 11 bases between the two germline ends. This chain's CDR3 is CASSGGLHTDTQYF. Written as DNA, the CDR3 is TGTGCCAGCAGCGGGGGACTGCACACAGATACGCAGTATTTT. The complete variable domain, with remaining parts taken from reference TRBV14 and TRBJ2-3, reads EAGVTQFPSHSVIEKGQTVTLRCDPISGHDNLYWYRRVMGKEIKFLLHFVKESKQDESGMPNNRFLAERTGGTYSTLKVQPAELEDSGVYFCASSGGLHTDTQYFGPGTRLTVL.

Ten or more counts support this clonotype. The chain uses TRBV13 and TRBJ2-7, with no clear D. Trimming removed 5 bases at V and 6 bases at J, with 14 bases between. Germline CDR1 is PRHDT and CDR2 is FYEKMQ (reference sequence). This CDR3 region has 13 residues. For the CDR3, the DNA is TGTGCCAGCAGCCCCCCCAGCGTCGGCGAGCAGTACTTC. Its translation is CASSPPSVGEQYF.

The chain combines TRBV6-1 with TRBJ2-7, with 9 bases matching TRBD1. Germline V gene data show CDR1 as MNHNS and CDR2 as SASEGT. The V segment lost 6 bases and the J segment 7 bases; nucleotides outside the gene matches: 10. This CDR3 has 14 amino acids. CDR3 region: CASRSGTGSLEQYF. The CDR3 DNA reads as TGTGCCAGCAGATCCGGGACAGGGTCCTTGGAGCAGTACTTC.

This clonotype was picked up a small number of times. The chain employs TRBV20-1 and TRBJ2-7, with D possibly matching TRBD1 (5 bases). Germline V gives CDR1 DFQATT, CDR2 SNEGSKA (reference sequence). V lost 7 bases to trimming and J lost 0 bases, with 13 bases between them. The CDR3 is 13 residues long. The CDR3, as DNA: TGCAGTGTAAGGGGAAGGTCCTCCTACGAGCAGTACTTC. Protein: CSVRGRSSYEQYF.

This clonotype came up many times. The V call is TRBV5-1, the J call TRBJ2-1; D gene uncertain. V lost 2 bases and J lost 5, with 11 bases in between. The length of the CDR3 is 14 residues. From germline, CDR1 is SGHRS and CDR2 YFSETQ. CDR3 DNA: TGCGCCAGCAGCTTTGGGGAAAGGGACAATGAGCAGTTCTTC. Its protein is CASSFGERDNEQFF. The full variable domain, completed using reference TRBV5-1 and TRBJ2-1, is KAGVTQTPRYLIKTRGQQVTLSCSPISGHRSVSWYQQTPGQGLQFLFEYFSETQRNKGNFPGRFSGRQFSNSRSEMNVSTLELGDSALYLCASSFGERDNEQFFGPGTRLTVL.

This clonotype has more than one count but fewer than ten. This chain joins TRBV27 and TRBJ2-1; D is unclear. CDR1 MNHEY and CDR2 SMNVEV come from the germline V gene (reference sequence). The CDR3 length is 11 residues. Trimming shortened V by 3 bases and J by 10 bases, and 7 bases separated the two germline ends. The CDR3, as DNA: TGTGCCAGCAGTTTCGGGTGGGAGCAGTTCTTC. It is translated as CASSFGWEQFF.

This chain joins TRBV18 and TRBJ1-4, with D perhaps matching TRBD1 (5 bases). The CDR3 runs to 15 residues. Germline values: CDR1 KGHSH, CDR2 LQKENI. The germline V and J ends were trimmed by 0 bases and 5 bases, with 10 bases remaining between them. CDR3 amino acids: CASSPPMGGNEKLFF. Here the CDR3 DNA reads TGTGCCAGCTCACCACCGATGGGGGGGAATGAAAAACTGTTTTTT. The full variable domain, completed using reference TRBV18 and TRBJ1-4, is NAGVMQNPRHLVRRRGQEARLRCSPMKGHSHVYWYRQLPEEGLKFMVYLQKENIIDESGMPKERFSAEFPKEGPSILRIQQVVRGDSAAYFCASSPPMGGNEKLFFGSGTQLSVL.

This clonotype was detected a few times. V usage is TRBV4-2 and J usage is TRBJ2-1, with 8 bases identical to TRBD1. CDR3 size: 15 residues. V gave up 1 base and J gave up 10 bases; unmatched junction bases: 9. CDR1 LGHNA and CDR2 YNFKEQ come from the germline V gene. The CDR3 region is CASSQAGGVLPEQFF. DNA of the CDR3: TGTGCCAGCAGCCAAGCAGGGGGCGTCCTCCCGGAGCAGTTCTTC.

This clonotype was seen repeatedly, ten times or more. This chain joins TRBV10-3 and TRBJ1-5; D is unclear. The CDR3 consists of 18 residues. The V end lost 3 bases, the J end lost 5 bases, and 23 bases lay between the germline ends. Germline V gives CDR1 ENHRY, CDR2 SYGVKD. The CDR3 coding sequence is TGTGCCATCAGTGACCCGACTTCCATGGGTCGAGTTGATCAGCCCCAGCATTTT. It encodes CAISDPTSMGRVDQPQHF.

There are many counts of this clonotype. The chain is built from TRBV7-2 and TRBJ1-5, with D possibly TRBD1 on 6 matching bases. The V gene's germline CDR1 is SGHTA and CDR2 FQGNSA. Between the trimmed V and J ends, which lost 2 bases and 5 bases, there was a span of 10 bases. The CDR3 covers 14 residues. The CDR3 sequence is CASSLPGAHQPQHF. In DNA, the CDR3 is TGTGCCAGCAGCTTACCGGGGGCCCATCAGCCCCAGCATTTT.

This chain uses TRBV6-1 with TRBJ1-5, with D perhaps TRBD1 (5 bases). This CDR3 has 14 residues. CDR1 is MNHNS, CDR2 SASEGT, per germline. Trimming took 6 bases from V and 6 from J, leaving 15 bases between them. CDR3 nucleotide sequence: TGTGCCAGCAGCCTTCGGGGGGAAAGTCAGCCCCAGCATTTT. It yields the protein CASSLRGESQPQHF.

This clonotype has more than one count but fewer than ten. The chain is built from TRBV18 and TRBJ2-1, with TRBD1 as a possible D gene (5 bases). Germline CDR1 KGHSH, CDR2 LQKENI. Between the trimmed V and J ends, which lost 3 bases and 6 bases, there was a span of 15 bases. CDR3 length equals 15 residues. CDR3 in amino acids: CASSPKQGLGNEQFF. CDR3 sequence (DNA): TGTGCCAGCTCACCCAAGCAGGGATTGGGCAATGAGCAGTTCTTC.

This clonotype appeared a few times. J is TRBJ2-1 and V is TRBV5-4, with D possibly being TRBD1 (6 bases). This CDR3 is built from 15 residues. Trimming removed 4 bases at V and 8 bases at J, with 19 bases between. The germline gives CDR1 SGHNT, CDR2 YYREEE (reference sequence). CDR3 in amino acids: CASSTPQGRSDEQFF. The CDR3 bases are TGTGCCAGCAGCACCCCTCAGGGGAGAAGCGATGAGCAGTTCTTC.

At least ten counts were recorded for this clonotype. The chain uses TRBV5-1 and TRBJ2-1, with D unclear. The CDR3 extends over 11 amino acids. Germline V gene lookup returns CDR1 SGHRS and CDR2 YFSETQ. V lost 5 bases and J lost 8, with 8 bases in between. The CDR3 nucleotides read TGCGCCAGCAGGGTTTTGGATGAGCAGTTCTTC. Translation: CASRVLDEQFF. The entire variable domain, with the rest obtained from reference TRBV5-1 and TRBJ2-1, is as follows: KAGVTQTPRYLIKTRGQQVTLSCSPISGHRSVSWYQQTPGQGLQFLFEYFSETQRNKGNFPGRFSGRQFSNSRSEMNVSTLELGDSALYLCASRVLDEQFFGPGTRLTVL.

This clonotype was recorded many times. The genes are TRBV5-1 and TRBJ2-7, with D perhaps being TRBD1 or TRBD2 (6 bases each). There are 17 residues in the CDR3. CDR1 and CDR2 from the germline V gene are SGHRS and YFSETQ. V was shortened by 4 bases and J by 7 bases, with 27 bases between the two germline ends. CDR3 bases: TGCGCCAGCAGCATGGTCCGTTTGGAGGGACACCGAAGGGAGCAGTACTTC. Its protein is CASSMVRLEGHRREQYF.

This clonotype showed up just a few times. The chain recombines TRBV4-1 with TRBJ1-1, with no clear D. This CDR3 comprises 11 residues. Trimming removed 5 bases at V and 8 bases at J, with 9 bases between. Per the germline V gene, CDR1 is MGHRA and CDR2 is YSYEKL. In DNA form, the CDR3 reads TGCGCCAGCAGCACCATGAAAGAAGCTTTCTTT. The encoded protein is CASSTMKEAFF.

Ten or more counts support this clonotype. This chain uses TRBV7-2 with TRBJ2-7; the D gene is possibly TRBD2 (5 bases). Germline CDR1 reads SGHTA; CDR2 reads FQGNSA. Trimming left V 3 bases short and J 6 bases short, with 12 bases between. This CDR3 is built from 13 residues. CDR3 region: CASSLEVEGEQYF. The CDR3 nucleotides are TGTGCCAGCAGCTTGGAGGTCGAAGGCGAGCAGTACTTC.

This clonotype showed up just once. This may arise from a read error, as a much more abundant clone is one base away. The chain joins TRBV2 to TRBJ2-1; D not certain. V lost 7 bases, J lost 10 bases, and 29 bases lay in between. The CDR3 has 17 residues. CDR1 is SNHLY and CDR2 is FYNNEI in the germline V gene. The CDR3: CASITSLGKSTRYEQFF. DNA for the CDR3: TGTGCCAGCATTACCTCCTTGGGGAAATCCACCCGCTACGAGCAGTTCTTC.